This T cell receptor (beta chain) was found in a study of cytomegalovirus exposure and HLA in healthy donors. As for the study in general: When 398 donors were genotyped, roughly four fifths of them were found to fall in the Caucasian-associated ancestry cluster. Regarding the study as a whole: Across donors, sequencing depth was assumed by presence/absence analyses to be roughly uniform. Versus the roughly 700-donor mean, an Asian-associated ancestry cluster reportedly showed fewer N-insertions in a later analysis. Immune exposure data for these donors was limited to CMV serostatus.

PCR was performed using 60 Vbeta and 13 Jbeta primers. Sequencing used immunoSEQ multiplex PCR; TCRdb keeps in-frame clones, though not all of them. The data show about 110,000 clones, roughly 82% seen once. This CDR3 comprises 14 residues. Germline V gene data show CDR1 as SGHTA and CDR2 as FQGNSA. Trimming removed 6 bases at V and 5 bases at J, with 16 bases between. This clone has just one count. What it recognizes is unknown. This TCR derives from a woman aged 45-60 years in good health and CMV-seropositive. Sequencing was performed on PBMCs. The chain combines TRBV7-2 with TRBJ1-2; possible D gene TRBD1, 5 bases. The CDR3 sequence: CASRLAGPAYGYTF. For the CDR3, the DNA is TGTGCCAGCAGACTAGCAGGGCCGGCGTATGGCTACACCTTC.